This T cell receptor (beta chain) was observed in a study of T cells in Graves' hyperthyroidism and ophthalmopathy. Study-wide points: Stable hyperthyroidism was separated from ophthalmopathy by a model based on 13 V-J features.

Worth noting for this clonotype: The antigen is undetermined.

Germline V gene lookup returns CDR1 KGHDR and CDR2 SFDVKD. The V segment lost 7 bases and the J segment 4 bases; nucleotides outside the gene matches: 11. The CDR3 extends over 15 amino acids. Researchers took RNA transcripts and amplified the TCR beta CDR3 regions from them. When the TCR CDR3 underwent first-round RT-PCR, the HTBI primer set was used. TCRdb itself ran the multiplex PCR reads through MiXCR, one entry per CDR3 protein. Among 450,000 to 700,000 distinct CDR3 sequences listed, 46% were seen once. Graves' hyperthyroidism was deemed stable given no ophthalmopathy progression within 18 months. The hyperthyroidism was newly diagnosed and had lasted under 2 months; the patients were aged 18 to 65. Uncontrolled infection, other autoimmune disease, pregnancy or lactation disqualified patients from enrolment.

The chain uses TRBV24-1 and TRBJ2-5, with 7 bases lining up with TRBD1. The sequenced sample was peripheral blood or thyroid tissue (not recorded which). The sequence was obtained from a woman between 18 and 30 years old with Graves' hyperthyroidism. DNA for the CDR3: TGTGCCACCAGGGGACAGTTAACGGAACGAGAGACCCAGTACTTC. It codes for CATRGQLTERETQYF.